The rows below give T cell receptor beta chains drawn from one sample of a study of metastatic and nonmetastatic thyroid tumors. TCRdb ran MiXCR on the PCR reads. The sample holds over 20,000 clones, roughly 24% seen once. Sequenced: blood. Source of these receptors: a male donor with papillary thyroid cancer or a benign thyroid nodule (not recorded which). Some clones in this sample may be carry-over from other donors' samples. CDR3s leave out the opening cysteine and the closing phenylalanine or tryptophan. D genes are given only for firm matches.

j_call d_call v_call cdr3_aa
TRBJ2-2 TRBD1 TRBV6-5 ASSYYPGQGSIRELF
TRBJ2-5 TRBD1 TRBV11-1 ASSTGQGVYETQY
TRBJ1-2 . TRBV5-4 ASSLRINYGYT
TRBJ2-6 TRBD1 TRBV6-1 ASSEAGTGSPGANVLT
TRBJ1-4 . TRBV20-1 SAGRGYEKLF
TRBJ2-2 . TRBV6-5 VSSYGQLF
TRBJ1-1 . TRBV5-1 ASSFRDGNTEAF
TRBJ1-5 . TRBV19 ASSILLSNQPQH
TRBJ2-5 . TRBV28 ASSFVGFETQY
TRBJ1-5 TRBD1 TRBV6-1 ASSDGQGRSQPQH
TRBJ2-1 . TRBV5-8 ASSPRGEAREEQF
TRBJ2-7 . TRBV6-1 ASVSPPGHPTGEQY
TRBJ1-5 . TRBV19 ASSRDRPLNQPQH
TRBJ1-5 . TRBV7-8 ASSLTGINQPQH
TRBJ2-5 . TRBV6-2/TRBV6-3 ATQDYLQETQY
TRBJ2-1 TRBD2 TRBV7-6 ASTPGLAGYSYNEQF
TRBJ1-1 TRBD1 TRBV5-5 ASSTGQGDTEAF
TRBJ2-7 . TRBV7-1 ASSSQGRSLGRGSSYEQY
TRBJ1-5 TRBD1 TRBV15 ATSVEGANQPQH
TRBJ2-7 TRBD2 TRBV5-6 ASSSGLAGVGEQY
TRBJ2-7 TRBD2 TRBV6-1 ATGPGGVDEQY
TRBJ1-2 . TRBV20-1 SATPPVGFGDYT
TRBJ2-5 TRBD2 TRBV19 ASSQGLAGETQY
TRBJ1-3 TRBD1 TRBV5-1 ASSLGDRASSGNTIY
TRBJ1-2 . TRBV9 ASSQFWIPNYGYT
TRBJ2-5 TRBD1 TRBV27 ASSLGQGGKTQY
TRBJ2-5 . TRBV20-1 SARNPPTSGRETQY
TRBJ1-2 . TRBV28 ASIDPTRRRGYT
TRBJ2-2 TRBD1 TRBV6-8 ASSRQGARTGELF
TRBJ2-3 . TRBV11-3 ASIPGGAHTQY
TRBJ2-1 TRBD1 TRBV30 AWSGTGLSYNEQF
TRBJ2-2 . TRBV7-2 ASRFTGELF
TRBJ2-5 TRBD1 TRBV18 ASSPLGTGGQETQY
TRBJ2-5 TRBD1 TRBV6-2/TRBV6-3 SSDRQGRWTQY
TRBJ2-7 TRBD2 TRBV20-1 SASVPGGPYEQY
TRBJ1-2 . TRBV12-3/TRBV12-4 ASSLGRYGYT
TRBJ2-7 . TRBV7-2 ASSLVRANEQY